This TCR beta chain appears in the sequencing data of a study of blood T cells in healthy people across ages. Study-wide results and limits: Those diversity estimates obtained from one million T cells were thought to be underestimates. Unknown donor CMV status possibly confounded expanded clonotype changes. Long-lived and aged donors differed, with more naive CD4+ cells and higher diversity in the long-lived.

This clonotype has just a few counts. The antigen is undetermined. There are 17 residues in the CDR3. Germline CDR1 is SNHLY and CDR2 is FYNNEI. Trimming took 3 bases from V and 0 from J, leaving 18 bases between them. The authors ran a second PCR of 7 to 11 cycles using a sample-barcoded 5' primer and a J-beta primer mix. TCRdb re-analysed the 5' RACE reads in MiXCR, keeping a single row per CDR3 protein. The data contain hundreds of thousands of distinct CDR3 sequences, around 34% of them seen just once; the ten biggest clones take up about an eighth. The receptor's source is a young man in good health. The V and J genes are TRBV2 and TRBJ2-7; D is perhaps TRBD1 or TRBD2 (5 bases each). The sequenced sample consisted of blood. This CDR3 reads CASSERGALPSSYEQYF. In DNA, the CDR3 is TGTGCCAGCAGTGAGAGAGGGGCTCTCCCCTCCTCCTACGAGCAGTACTTC.